The sequence of this T cell receptor beta chain was determined in a study of CD8+ T cells in alopecia areata. Study-level background: Oral tofacitinib, 5 to 10 mg twice daily, was given in an open-label trial. Study-wide points: Numerous clones, expanded in lesions, remained in scalp and blood during tofacitinib. Scalp clonality decreased significantly with tofacitinib, and so did expanded CD8+ clones among the top 100.

In this sample, this clone turned up once. Its antigen is unidentified. Extracted from the samples, RNA was reverse transcribed into cDNA to serve as the sequencing template. Clones were read by immunoSEQ multiplex PCR, and TCRdb kept only the in-frame ones, dropping some. The repertoire includes 210,000 or so clones, 66% of them detected once, and around 1.2% sits in the top ten. As to treatment: oral pan-JAK inhibitor, 5-10 mg twice daily. CDR3 length equals 17 residues. V gave up 0 bases and J gave up 2 bases; unmatched junction bases: 5. Germline V lookup: CDR1 MGHDK, CDR2 SYGVNS. The sequence was obtained from a human donor with alopecia areata. Specimen: CD4+ T cells sorted from blood, collected at roughly week 45, from a patient treated with tofacitinib. The chain uses TRBV25-1 and TRBJ2-1; TRBD2 matches at 9 bases. The CDR3 coding sequence is TGTGCCAGCAGTGAATATAATGCGGGGGGGACCTACAATGAGCAGTTCTTC. Its protein product is CASSEYNAGGTYNEQFF.